A selection of T cell receptor beta chains follows, all from one sample in a study of blood T cell repertoires in COVID-19. TCRdb's copy holds only in-frame clones and misses some; the assay was immunoSEQ multiplex PCR. The data show about 670,000 clones, with more than 80% seen just once and under 0.3% held by the top ten. Sequencing was done on a sample of peripheral blood. The source is a woman aged 18-29 years with acute or convalescent COVID-19. Each CDR3 is given with its conserved first and last residue. D genes are given only for firm matches. A row's size may be missing; if present it is once, few, many or a size class.

V: TRBV27
D: .
J: TRBJ1-1
size: .
length: 15
DNA: TGTGCCAGCAGCTTAGGAGAGCTATCCCTAGAAGGAGCTTTCTTT
CDR3: CASSLGELSLEGAFF

V: TRBV6-5
D: .
J: TRBJ1-2
size: .
length: 15
DNA: TGTGCCAGCAGTTACTTGCCCCCAGGGGAACAAGGCTACACCTTC
CDR3: CASSYLPPGEQGYTF

V: TRBV2
D: .
J: TRBJ2-1
size: .
length: 13
DNA: TGTGCCAGCACCGCACTATCTTACAATGAGCAGTTCTTC
CDR3: CASTALSYNEQFF

V: TRBV30
D: TRBD1
J: TRBJ1-3
size: .
length: 15
DNA: TGTGCCTGGAGCCGGACAGGGAACTCTGGAAACACCATATATTTT
CDR3: CAWSRTGNSGNTIYF

V: TRBV7-9
D: TRBD1
J: TRBJ1-1
size: .
length: 14
DNA: TGTGCCAGCAGCCGGCACGGGACAGGGGCTGAAGCTTTCTTT
CDR3: CASSRHGTGAEAFF

V: TRBV6-1
D: .
J: TRBJ2-2
size: once
length: 17
DNA: TGTGCCAGCAGAGAAGGGTACCAGGGTATAGTCACCGGGGAGCTGTTTTTT
CDR3: CASREGYQGIVTGELFF

V: TRBV5-1
D: .
J: TRBJ1-6
size: .
length: 16
DNA: TGCGCCAGCAGCTTTGAGGGAACTACCTATAATTCACCCCTCCACTTT
CDR3: CASSFEGTTYNSPLHF

V: TRBV5-8
D: .
J: TRBJ2-1
size: .
length: 13
DNA: TGTGCCAGCAGCTTGGGTGCGGGGTATGAGCAGTTCTTC
CDR3: CASSLGAGYEQFF

V: TRBV6-5
D: TRBD1
J: TRBJ1-2
size: .
length: 16
DNA: TGTGCCAGCAGTTATTCGACAGGGGCCGCGCGCTATGGCTACACCTTC
CDR3: CASSYSTGAARYGYTF

V: TRBV24-1
D: TRBD1
J: TRBJ1-2
size: .
length: 15
DNA: TGTGCCACCAGTGATTCGGGGACAGGGAACTATGGCTACACCTTC
CDR3: CATSDSGTGNYGYTF

V: TRBV5-6
D: TRBD2
J: TRBJ2-1
size: .
length: 18
DNA: TGTGCCAGCAGCCCCCCGGGACTAGCGCGGTGGTCCTACAATGAGCAGTTCTTC
CDR3: CASSPPGLARWSYNEQFF

V: TRBV6-6
D: TRBD1
J: TRBJ1-2
size: .
length: 15
DNA: TGTGCCAGCAGCCCCCGGGACAGGGTTAACTATGGCTACACCTTC
CDR3: CASSPRDRVNYGYTF

V: TRBV7-2
D: .
J: TRBJ1-1
size: .
length: 12
DNA: TGTGCCAGCAGCTTAGTTGGGACTAGGGCTTTCTTT
CDR3: CASSLVGTRAFF

V: TRBV30
D: .
J: TRBJ2-3
size: .
length: 12
DNA: TGTGCCTGGAGTATTAGGGGAGATACGCAGTATTTT
CDR3: CAWSIRGDTQYF

V: TRBV3-1/TRBV3-2
D: TRBD2
J: TRBJ2-7
size: .
length: 16
DNA: TGTGCCAGCAGCCCCGGACTAGCGGGGGTGCTATACGAGCAGTACTTC
CDR3: CASSPGLAGVLYEQYF

V: TRBV9
D: TRBD1
J: TRBJ1-2
size: .
length: 14
DNA: TGTGCCAGCACCCCGACAGGGGATAACTATGGCTACACCTTC
CDR3: CASTPTGDNYGYTF

V: TRBV18
D: .
J: TRBJ1-2
size: few
length: 15
DNA: TGTGCCAGCTCACCTCGGTTCCAGGACATCTATGGCTACACCTTC
CDR3: CASSPRFQDIYGYTF

V: TRBV5-4
D: .
J: TRBJ2-7
size: .
length: 12
DNA: TGTGCCAGCAGCCCCCAGGGAACCGAGCAGTACTTC
CDR3: CASSPQGTEQYF

V: TRBV27
D: .
J: TRBJ2-7
size: .
length: 13
DNA: TGTGCCAGCAGTTTAGGGGGCTCATACGAGCAGTACTTC
CDR3: CASSLGGSYEQYF

V: TRBV9
D: TRBD1
J: TRBJ1-6
size: .
length: 14
DNA: TGTGCCAGCAGCGTAGGCAGGGGGGTTTCACCCCTCCACTTT
CDR3: CASSVGRGVSPLHF

V: TRBV6-5
D: .
J: TRBJ2-3
size: .
length: 11
DNA: TGTGCCAGCAGTTCCTTTGATACGCAGTATTTT
CDR3: CASSSFDTQYF

V: TRBV10-3
D: .
J: TRBJ1-1
size: .
length: 14
DNA: TGTGCCATCAGTGGTTCAATAGGGGCCTATGAAGCTTTCTTT
CDR3: CAISGSIGAYEAFF

V: TRBV6-5
D: .
J: TRBJ2-3
size: .
length: 11
DNA: TGTGCCAGCACAGCAGGGGATACGCAGTATTTT
CDR3: CASTAGDTQYF

V: TRBV18
D: .
J: TRBJ1-5
size: .
length: 13
DNA: TGTGCCAGCTCACCGGCCGGGGGTCAGCCCCAGCATTTT
CDR3: CASSPAGGQPQHF

V: TRBV13
D: .
J: TRBJ1-3
size: once
length: 15
DNA: TGTGCCAGCAGCTTAGTGGGGGGATCTGGAAACACCATATATTTT
CDR3: CASSLVGGSGNTIYF

V: TRBV6-1
D: .
J: TRBJ1-1
size: .
length: 11
DNA: TGTGCCAGCAGTGATAGCACTGAAGCTTTCTTT
CDR3: CASSDSTEAFF

V: TRBV6-5
D: TRBD1
J: TRBJ1-5
size: .
length: 15
DNA: TGTGCCAGCAGCACGGGACAGGGTGGCAATCAGCCCCAGCATTTT
CDR3: CASSTGQGGNQPQHF

V: TRBV6-1
D: .
J: TRBJ1-2
size: .
length: 14
DNA: TGTGCCAGCAGTGAATTGCGGGAAAACTATGGCTACACCTTC
CDR3: CASSELRENYGYTF

V: TRBV5-5
D: TRBD1
J: TRBJ1-1
size: .
length: 16
DNA: TGTGCCAGCAGCTCTGGACAGGGGGCTTGGGGCACTGAAGCTTTCTTT
CDR3: CASSSGQGAWGTEAFF

V: TRBV6-2/TRBV6-3
D: TRBD2
J: TRBJ2-7
size: .
length: 14
DNA: TGTGCCAGCAGTTACCCGCGGGGGAGGTCCGAGCAGTACTTC
CDR3: CASSYPRGRSEQYF

V: TRBV13
D: .
J: TRBJ2-7
size: .
length: 16
DNA: TGTGCCAGCAGCTCCTTCCCCAGACAGCCCAGGAACGAGCAGTACTTC
CDR3: CASSSFPRQPRNEQYF

V: TRBV5-4
D: TRBD2
J: TRBJ2-3
size: once
length: 14
DNA: TGTGCCACCAAAACTAGCGGGGGAACAGATACGCAGTATTTT
CDR3: CATKTSGGTDTQYF

V: TRBV3-1/TRBV3-2
D: .
J: TRBJ1-5
size: .
length: 14
DNA: TGTGCCAGCGGCTCTCAGGGTACCAATCAGCCCCAGCATTTT
CDR3: CASGSQGTNQPQHF